The present T cell receptor (beta chain) was sequenced within a study of OX40 agonist ivuxolimab in advanced cancers. Study context: Clinicians treated patients with ivuxolimab, an agonistic anti-OX40 (CD134) antibody. The diagnoses of dose-escalation patients were hepatocellular carcinoma, melanoma, renal cell or head and neck cancer.

The data were produced by immunoSEQ multiplex PCR, yet TCRdb's version contains in-frame clones alone and is incomplete. This sample has approximately 8,200 clones; just over 85% occur once, and the top ten carry about 1.9%. The ends were cut back, 5 bases at V and 8 bases at J, with 21 bases in the middle. Germline values: CDR1 SGHVS, CDR2 FQNEAQ. The CDR3 is 15 residues long. The sample consisted of CD4+ or CD8+ T cells sorted from blood, taken in a trial of the OX40 agonist ivuxolimab. The chain carries TRBV7-8 and TRBJ1-2; D unresolved. This receptor was obtained from an adult with an advanced solid tumor such as melanoma, head and neck, liver or kidney cancer. The CDR3: CASSPRTSAEGGYTF. CDR3 nucleotide sequence: TGTGCCAGCAGCCCCAGGACGTCGGCCGAGGGCGGCTACACCTTC.